The 20 T cell receptor beta chains below were found in one sample sequenced in a study of blood T cell repertoires in COVID-19. TCRdb's table, derived via immunoSEQ multiplex PCR, lists solely in-frame clones and lacks some. Seen here are about 120,000 clones, roughly 88% observed once, and the top ten hold 0.75% to 0.9%. Sequenced material: peripheral blood. The source of these receptors is a woman between 45 and 65 years old with active or convalescent COVID-19.

This chain uses TRBV13 with TRBJ1-1; 7 nucleotides match TRBD1. The CDR3 is 15 amino acids. Germline loops: CDR1 PRHDT, CDR2 FYEKMQ (reference sequence). Unmatched junction bases numbered 12, after V lost 0 bases and J lost 11 bases. The CDR3 sequence: CASSLGPRAGGLAFF. CDR3 sequence (DNA): TGTGCCAGCAGCTTAGGCCCGCGGGCAGGGGGATTGGCTTTCTTT.

This chain joins TRBV2 and TRBJ2-7; 7 bases agree with TRBD1. There are 15 residues in the CDR3. Germline V gene lookup returns CDR1 SNHLY and CDR2 FYNNEI. The trim removed 6 bases at V and 2 bases at J, leaving 10 bases unmatched. This CDR3 is CASSIDREKPYEQYF. The CDR3 DNA sequence: TGTGCCAGCAGCATAGACAGGGAGAAACCCTACGAGCAGTACTTC.

The genes are TRBV5-8 and TRBJ1-4, with D possibly being TRBD1 (5 bases). Per the germline V gene, CDR1 is SGHTS and CDR2 is YDEGEE. Trimming removed 0 bases at V and 4 bases at J, with 13 bases between. The CDR3 is 16 amino acids. The CDR3 DNA sequence: TGTGCCAGCAGCTTGGGGGTATCAGGGATTAATGAAAAACTGTTTTTT. Amino acid sequence: CASSLGVSGINEKLFF.

The J gene is TRBJ2-5, the V gene TRBV21-1; TRBD2 is the table's D call, not checked against the DNA. TRBV21-1 is a recognized pseudogene. The CDR3 length is 15 residues. The CDR3 sequence: CASSKVVAGWETQYF. CDR3 DNA sequence: TGTGCCAGCAGCAAAGTTGTAGCGGGGTGGGAGACCCAGTACTTC.

The chain has TRBV7-2 and TRBJ2-5, with D possibly matching TRBD1 (6 bases). Germline loops: CDR1 SGHTA, CDR2 FQGNSA. This CDR3 contains 14 residues. V lost 1 base and J lost 3, with 9 bases in between. CDR3 residues: CASSLEGQKETQYF. The CDR3 nucleotides read TGTGCCAGCAGCTTAGAAGGACAGAAAGAGACCCAGTACTTC.

The chain couples TRBV27 to TRBJ2-5; TRBD2 aligns across 9 bases. The CDR3 totals 20 residues. With V trimmed by 3 bases and J by 1 base, 18 bases remained unmatched. The germline V gene has CDR1 MNHEY and CDR2 SMNVEV (reference sequence). CDR3 amino acids: CASSLVAPGGRAETQETQYF. CDR3 DNA sequence: TGTGCCAGCAGTTTGGTCGCGCCGGGCGGGAGGGCCGAAACCCAAGAGACCCAGTACTTC.

The chain recombines TRBV7-2 with TRBJ2-1; a possible D gene is TRBD2 (6 bases). Germline CDR1 SGHTA, CDR2 FQGNSA. With 0 bases removed from V and 6 bases from J, the gap between germline ends came to 18 bases. The CDR3 consists of 17 residues. CDR3 loop: CASSLAAPDYSTNEQFF. In nucleotides, the CDR3 is TGTGCCAGCAGCTTAGCAGCCCCGGACTACTCCACCAATGAGCAGTTCTTC.

The chain carries TRBV19 and TRBJ1-1; 7 bases are a match to TRBD1. Trimming cost V 5 bases and J 1 base; bases outside gene matches: 7. The CDR3 totals 15 residues. Germline V gene data show CDR1 as LNHDA and CDR2 as SQIVND (reference sequence). CDR3 amino acids: CASSPQGQRNTEAFF. The CDR3 coding sequence is TGTGCCAGTAGTCCCCAGGGACAGAGGAACACTGAAGCTTTCTTT.

This clone was seen only once. V usage is TRBV2 and J usage is TRBJ2-5; the match to TRBD2 covers 7 bases. V shed 7 bases and J 4 bases; nucleotides not matched to a gene: 9. This CDR3 has 14 residues. Germline CDR1 reads SNHLY; CDR2 reads FYNNEI. CDR3 loop: CASKGGGSTETQYF. DNA of the CDR3: TGTGCCAGCAAAGGCGGCGGGAGCACAGAGACCCAGTACTTC.

The genes are TRBV7-8 and TRBJ2-7, with D maybe TRBD2 (5 bases). V lost 0 bases to trimming and J lost 4 bases, with 16 bases between them. Germline CDR1 SGHVS, CDR2 FQNEAQ. The CDR3 covers 16 residues. DNA of the CDR3: TGTGCCAGCAGCTTAGCGCCGGACTTGGGGTTTTACGAGCAGTACTTC. It is translated as CASSLAPDLGFYEQYF. Complete variable domain (other parts from reference TRBV7-8 and TRBJ2-7): GAGVSQSPRYKVAKRGQDVALRCDPISGHVSLFWYQQALGQGPEFLTYFQNEAQLDKSGLPSDRFFAERPEGSVSTLKIQRTQQEDSAVYLCASSLAPDLGFYEQYFGPGTRLTVT.

The V call is TRBV4-1, the J call TRBJ2-3; the D gene is possibly TRBD2 (5 bases). Trimming took 1 base from V and 2 from J, leaving 16 bases between them. This CDR3 spans 17 amino acids. Germline values: CDR1 MGHRA, CDR2 YSYEKL. The CDR3 nucleotides are TGCGCCAGCAGCCAAGGGGTGACTACCGATATCACAGATACGCAGTATTTT. It encodes CASSQGVTTDITDTQYF.

This clone was seen once. V usage is TRBV28 and J usage is TRBJ2-7; D gene uncertain. This CDR3 comprises 14 residues. The V gene lost 6 bases and the J gene lost 1 base, with 13 bases spanning the gap. Germline assignment: CDR1 MDHEN and CDR2 SYDVKM. CDR3 bases: TGTGCCAGCAGATTTAATAGCATATCCTACGAGCAGTACTTC. As protein: CASRFNSISYEQYF.

The chain couples TRBV2 to TRBJ2-2; TRBD1 agrees at 7 bases. This CDR3 comprises 16 residues. V trimming: 6 bases; J trimming: 0 bases; junction bases outside the gene matches: 7. CDR1 is SNHLY, CDR2 FYNNEI, per germline. The CDR3 DNA reads as TGTGCCAGCAGGGATGACAGGGCTACGAACACCGGGGAGCTGTTTTTT. It is translated as CASRDDRATNTGELFF.

The V gene is TRBV9, the J gene TRBJ1-1; 12 bases align to TRBD1. Trimming cost V 2 bases and J 0 bases; bases outside gene matches: 5. This CDR3 has 17 residues. The germline V gene encodes CDR1 SGDLS and CDR2 YYNGEE. DNA of the CDR3: TGTGCCAGCAGCGTTTCGGGACAGGGGGCAATGAACACTGAAGCTTTCTTT. Protein sequence: CASSVSGQGAMNTEAFF.

The chain couples TRBV27 to TRBJ1-5; no reliable D call. The CDR3 is 16 amino acids. Germline values: CDR1 MNHEY, CDR2 SMNVEV (reference sequence). Trimming pared 0 bases from V and 3 bases from J, leaving 12 bases between. CDR3 sequence: CASSLSSGSDNQPQHF. CDR3 coding DNA: TGTGCCAGCAGTTTATCGTCCGGGTCCGACAATCAGCCCCAGCATTTT.

V is TRBV5-8 and J is TRBJ1-1; D unclear. V lost 0 bases and J lost 6, with 3 bases in between. Germline V lookup: CDR1 SGHTS, CDR2 YDEGEE. The CDR3 has 11 residues. The CDR3 coding sequence is TGTGCCAGCAGCTTGGGCGCTGAAGCTTTCTTT. It encodes CASSLGAEAFF.

The CDR3 DNA is TGTGCCATCAGCGACCCGGGACAGGACTACAATGAGCAGTTCTTC. Protein sequence: CAISDPGQDYNEQFF. The rearrangement uses TRBV10-3 and TRBJ2-1; 8 bases fit TRBD1. Trimming took 6 bases from V and 3 from J; bases not matched to a gene: 7. The CDR3 consists of 15 residues. Germline V gives CDR1 ENHRY, CDR2 SYGVKD.

This chain uses TRBV9 with TRBJ2-3; no definite D call. The CDR3 covers 13 residues. CDR1 and CDR2 from the germline V gene are SGDLS and YYNGEE. Trimming pared 1 base from V and 4 bases from J, leaving 7 bases between. The CDR3: CASSVYGPDTQYF. The CDR3 bases are TGTGCCAGCAGCGTATATGGCCCAGATACGCAGTATTTT.

This chain connects TRBV27 to TRBJ2-4; D perhaps matches TRBD1 (6 bases). This CDR3 is built from 14 residues. The V gene's germline CDR1 is MNHEY and CDR2 SMNVEV (reference sequence). Trimming left V 5 bases short and J 6 bases short, with 14 bases between. The CDR3 sequence: CASSLLDRANIQYF. Here the CDR3 DNA reads TGTGCCAGCAGTCTCCTGGACAGAGCAAACATTCAGTACTTC.

In this sample, this clone turned up once. CDR3 amino acids: CATSLAGAPQETQYF. DNA for the CDR3: TGTGCCACCAGTTTAGCAGGGGCCCCCCAAGAGACCCAGTACTTC. The V and J genes are TRBV15 and TRBJ2-5; the D gene is possibly TRBD1 (6 bases). Germline V lookup: CDR1 LNHNV, CDR2 YYDKDF (reference sequence). The V end was cut by 6 bases, the J end by 1 base, with 15 bases between. This CDR3 has 15 amino acids.